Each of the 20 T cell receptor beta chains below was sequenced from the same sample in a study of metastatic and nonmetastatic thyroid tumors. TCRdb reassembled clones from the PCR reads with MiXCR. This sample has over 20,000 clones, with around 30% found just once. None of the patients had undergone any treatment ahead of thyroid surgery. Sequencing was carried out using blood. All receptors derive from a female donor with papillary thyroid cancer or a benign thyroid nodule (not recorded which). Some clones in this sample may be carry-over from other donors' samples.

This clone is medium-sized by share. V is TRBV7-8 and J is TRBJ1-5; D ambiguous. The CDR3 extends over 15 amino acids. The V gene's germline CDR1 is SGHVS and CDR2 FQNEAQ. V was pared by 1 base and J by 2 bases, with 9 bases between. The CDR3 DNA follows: TGTGCCAGCAGCTTAGGGGGTGTAGGCAATCAGCCCCAGCATTTT. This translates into CASSLGGVGNQPQHF.

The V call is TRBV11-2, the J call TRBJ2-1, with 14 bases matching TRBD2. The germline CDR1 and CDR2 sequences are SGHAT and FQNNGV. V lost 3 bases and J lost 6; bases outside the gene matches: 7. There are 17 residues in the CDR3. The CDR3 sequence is CASSLRGTSGSPNEQFF. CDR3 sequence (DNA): TGTGCCAGCAGCTTGAGGGGGACTAGCGGGAGTCCCAATGAGCAGTTCTTC.

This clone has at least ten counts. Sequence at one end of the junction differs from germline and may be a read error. The CDR3 sequence: CASSLAGQAHF. The CDR3 region has the DNA TGTGCCAGCAGTTTAGCGGGACAGGCCCACTTT. The rearrangement uses TRBV12-3 or TRBV12-4 and TRBJ1-1, with 8 bases aligning to TRBD1. This CDR3 comprises 11 residues.

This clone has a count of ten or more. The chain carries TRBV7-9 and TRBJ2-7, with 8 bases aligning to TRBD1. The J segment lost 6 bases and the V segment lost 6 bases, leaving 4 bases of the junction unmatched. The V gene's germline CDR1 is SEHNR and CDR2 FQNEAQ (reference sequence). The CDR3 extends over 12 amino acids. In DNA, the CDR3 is TGTGCCAGCAGGCTGACAGGGGTCGAGCAGTACTTC. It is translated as CASRLTGVEQYF.

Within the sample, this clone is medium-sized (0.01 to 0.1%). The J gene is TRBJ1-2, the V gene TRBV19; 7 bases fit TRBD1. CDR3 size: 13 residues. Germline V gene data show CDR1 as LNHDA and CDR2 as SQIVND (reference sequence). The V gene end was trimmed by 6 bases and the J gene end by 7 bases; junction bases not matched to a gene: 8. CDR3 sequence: CASSFGTVLGYTF. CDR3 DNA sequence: TGTGCCAGTAGCTTCGGGACAGTTCTTGGCTACACCTTC. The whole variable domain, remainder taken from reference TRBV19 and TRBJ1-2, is DGGITQSPKYLFRKEGQNVTLSCEQNLNHDAMYWYRQDPGQGLRLIYYSQIVNDFQKGDIAEGYSVSREKKESFPLTVTSAQKNPTAFYLCASSFGTVLGYTFGSGTRLTVV.

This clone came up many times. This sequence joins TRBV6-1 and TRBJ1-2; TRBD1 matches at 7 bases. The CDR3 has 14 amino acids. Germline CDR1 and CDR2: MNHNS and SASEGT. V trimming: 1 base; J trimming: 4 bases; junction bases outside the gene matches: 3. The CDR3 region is CASSEGTGLYGYTF. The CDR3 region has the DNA TGTGCCAGCAGTGAAGGGACAGGCCTCTATGGCTACACCTTC.

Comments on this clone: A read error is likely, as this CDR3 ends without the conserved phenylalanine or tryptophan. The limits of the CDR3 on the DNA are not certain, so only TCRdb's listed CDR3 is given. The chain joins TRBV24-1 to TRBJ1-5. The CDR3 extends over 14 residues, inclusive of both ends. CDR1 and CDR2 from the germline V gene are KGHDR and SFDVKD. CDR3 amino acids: CATSDVISNQPHLV.

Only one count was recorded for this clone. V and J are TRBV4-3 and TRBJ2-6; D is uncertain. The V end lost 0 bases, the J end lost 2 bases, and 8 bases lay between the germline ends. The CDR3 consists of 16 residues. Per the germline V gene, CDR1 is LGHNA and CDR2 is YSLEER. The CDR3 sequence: CASSQDWAAGANVLTF. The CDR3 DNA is TGCGCCAGCAGCCAAGACTGGGCAGCTGGGGCCAACGTCCTGACTTTC.

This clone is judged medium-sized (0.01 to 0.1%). This chain's CDR3 is CASSLGQRDQPQHF. The CDR3 DNA reads TGTGCCAGCAGCTTAGGACAGAGGGATCAGCCCCAGCATTTT. The J gene is TRBJ1-5, the V gene TRBV11-2; TRBD1 is a possible D gene (5 bases). Per germline, CDR1 SGHAT and CDR2 FQNNGV. Between the trimmed V and J ends, which lost 1 base and 5 bases, there was a span of 9 bases. This CDR3 has 14 residues.

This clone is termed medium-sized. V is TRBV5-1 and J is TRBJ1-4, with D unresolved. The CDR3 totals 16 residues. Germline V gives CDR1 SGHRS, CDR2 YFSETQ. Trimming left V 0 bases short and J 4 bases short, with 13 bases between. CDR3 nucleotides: TGCGCCAGCAGCTTGGGGAGGCCTGGTGATAATGAAAAACTGTTTTTT. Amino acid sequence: CASSLGRPGDNEKLFF.

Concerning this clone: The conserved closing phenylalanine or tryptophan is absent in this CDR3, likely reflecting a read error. The CDR3 reads CVWKPGSYTY. CDR3 sequence (DNA): TGTGTCTGGAAGCCTGGGAGCTACACCTAC. The chain recombines TRBV30 with TRBJ1-2; D uncertain. CDR3 length equals 10 residues. Germline CDR1 is GTSNPN and CDR2 is SVGIG (reference sequence).

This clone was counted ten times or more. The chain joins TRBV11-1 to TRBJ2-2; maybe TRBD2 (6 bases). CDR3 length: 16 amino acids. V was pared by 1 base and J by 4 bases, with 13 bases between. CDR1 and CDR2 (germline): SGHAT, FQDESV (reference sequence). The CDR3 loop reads CASSLGGRKGTGELFF. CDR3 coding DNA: TGTGCCAGCAGCTTAGGGGGGAGGAAAGGCACCGGGGAGCTGTTTTTT.

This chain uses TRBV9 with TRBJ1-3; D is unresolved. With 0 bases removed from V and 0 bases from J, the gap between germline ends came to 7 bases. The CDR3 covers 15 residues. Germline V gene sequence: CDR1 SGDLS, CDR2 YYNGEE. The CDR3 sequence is CASSVGGNSGNTIYF. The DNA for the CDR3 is TGTGCCAGCAGCGTAGGAGGGAACTCTGGAAACACCATATATTTT. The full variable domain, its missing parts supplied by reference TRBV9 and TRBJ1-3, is DSGVTQTPKHLITATGQRVTLRCSPRSGDLSVYWYQQSLDQGLQFLIQYYNGEERAKGNILERFSAQQFPDLHSELNLSSLELGDSALYFCASSVGGNSGNTIYFGEGSWLTVV.

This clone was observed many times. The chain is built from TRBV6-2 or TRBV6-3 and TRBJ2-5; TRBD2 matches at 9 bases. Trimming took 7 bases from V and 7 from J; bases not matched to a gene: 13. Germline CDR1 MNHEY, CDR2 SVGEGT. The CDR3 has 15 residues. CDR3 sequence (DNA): TGTGCCAGCAACCCCTCGGGACTAGCTTCATGGACCCAGTACTTC. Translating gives CASNPSGLASWTQYF.

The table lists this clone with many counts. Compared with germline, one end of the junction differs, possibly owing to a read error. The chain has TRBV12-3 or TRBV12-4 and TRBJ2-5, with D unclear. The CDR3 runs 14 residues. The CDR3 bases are TGTGCCGGCAGCCCTCCCTGGGGCCAAGAGACCCAGTACTTC. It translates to CAGSPPWGQETQYF.

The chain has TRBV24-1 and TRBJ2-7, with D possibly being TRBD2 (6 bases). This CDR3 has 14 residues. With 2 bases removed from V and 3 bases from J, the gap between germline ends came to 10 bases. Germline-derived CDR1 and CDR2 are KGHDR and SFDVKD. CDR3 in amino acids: CATSDSTGSYEQYF. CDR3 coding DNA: TGTGCCACCAGTGATTCAACCGGGAGCTACGAGCAGTACTTC.

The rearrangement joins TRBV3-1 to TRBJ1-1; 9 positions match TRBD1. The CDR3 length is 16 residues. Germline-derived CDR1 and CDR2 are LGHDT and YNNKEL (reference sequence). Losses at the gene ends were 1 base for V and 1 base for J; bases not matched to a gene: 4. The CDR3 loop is CASSQGTGVRNTEAFF. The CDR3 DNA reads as TGTGCCAGCAGCCAAGGGACAGGGGTAAGGAACACTGAAGCTTTCTTT.

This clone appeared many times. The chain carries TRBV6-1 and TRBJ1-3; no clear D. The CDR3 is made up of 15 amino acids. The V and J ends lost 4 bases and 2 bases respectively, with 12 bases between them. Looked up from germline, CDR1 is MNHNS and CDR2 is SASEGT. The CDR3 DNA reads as TGTGCCAGCAGTGTCGGAGGGTTTGCTGGAAACACCATATATTTT. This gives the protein CASSVGGFAGNTIYF.

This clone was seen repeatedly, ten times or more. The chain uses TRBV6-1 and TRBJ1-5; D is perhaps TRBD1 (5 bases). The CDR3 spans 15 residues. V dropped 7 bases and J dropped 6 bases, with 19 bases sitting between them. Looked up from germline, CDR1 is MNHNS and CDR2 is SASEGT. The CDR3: CASKGQPEGLQPQHF. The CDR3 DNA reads TGTGCCAGCAAAGGACAACCGGAGGGACTTCAGCCCCAGCATTTT.

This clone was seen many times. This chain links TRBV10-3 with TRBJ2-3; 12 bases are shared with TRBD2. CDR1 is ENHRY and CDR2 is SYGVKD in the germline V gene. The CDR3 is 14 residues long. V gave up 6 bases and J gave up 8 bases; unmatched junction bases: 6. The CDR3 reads CAIRLTSGGATQYF. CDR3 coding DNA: TGTGCCATCAGGTTGACTAGCGGGGGTGCTACGCAGTATTTT.